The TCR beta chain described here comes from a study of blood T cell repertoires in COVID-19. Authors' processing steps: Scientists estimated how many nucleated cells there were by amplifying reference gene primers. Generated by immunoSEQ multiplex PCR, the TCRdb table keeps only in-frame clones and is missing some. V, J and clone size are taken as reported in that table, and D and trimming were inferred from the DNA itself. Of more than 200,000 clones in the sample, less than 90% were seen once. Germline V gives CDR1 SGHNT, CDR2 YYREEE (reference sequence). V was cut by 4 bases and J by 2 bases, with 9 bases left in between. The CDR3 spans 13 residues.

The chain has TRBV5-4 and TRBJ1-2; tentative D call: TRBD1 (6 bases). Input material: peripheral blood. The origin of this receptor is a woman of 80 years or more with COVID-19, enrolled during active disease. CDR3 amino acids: CASSQGQNYGYTF. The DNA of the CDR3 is TGTGCCAGCAGCCAGGGACAAAACTATGGCTACACCTTC.